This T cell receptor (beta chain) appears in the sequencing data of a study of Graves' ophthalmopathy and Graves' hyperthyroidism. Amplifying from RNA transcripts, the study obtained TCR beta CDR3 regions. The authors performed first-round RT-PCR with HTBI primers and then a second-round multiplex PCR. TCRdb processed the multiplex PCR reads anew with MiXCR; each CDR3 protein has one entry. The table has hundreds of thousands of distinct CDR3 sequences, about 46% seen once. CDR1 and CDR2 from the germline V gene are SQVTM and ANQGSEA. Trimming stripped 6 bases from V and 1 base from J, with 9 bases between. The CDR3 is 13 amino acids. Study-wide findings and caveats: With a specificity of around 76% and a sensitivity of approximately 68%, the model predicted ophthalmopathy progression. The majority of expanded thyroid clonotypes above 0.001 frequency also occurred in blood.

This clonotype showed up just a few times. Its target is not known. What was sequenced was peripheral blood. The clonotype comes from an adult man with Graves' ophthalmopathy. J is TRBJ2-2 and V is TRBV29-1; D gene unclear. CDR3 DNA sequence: TGCAGCGTGGGAAATGGGAACACCGGGGAGCTGTTTTTT. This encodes CSVGNGNTGELFF.